The 7 T cell receptor beta chains in this list originate from one sample, sequenced in a study of T cells in pancreatic ductal adenocarcinoma. The selected patients with pancreatic ductal adenocarcinoma had surgery but no neoadjuvant therapy. The repertoire was sequenced with immunoSEQ multiplex PCR; TCRdb's copy has only in-frame clones and lacks some. The sample lists some 10,000 clones, 85% to 90% occurring once. The sample taken for sequencing was PBMCs. The receptors derive from a human donor with pancreatic ductal adenocarcinoma.

This chain uses TRBV19 with TRBJ1-1; 8 nucleotides match TRBD1. In germline, CDR1 is LNHDA, CDR2 SQIVND (reference sequence). The CDR3 contains 16 residues. After removal of 5 bases from V and 1 base from J, the junction contained 9 bases not matched to a gene. The CDR3 DNA sequence: TGTGCCAGTAGTTTTCCCCCGGGACAGGCGAACACTGAAGCTTTCTTT. Translation: CASSFPPGQANTEAFF.

The genes are TRBV13 and TRBJ2-2; possibly TRBD1 for D (5 bases). Germline V gene lookup returns CDR1 PRHDT and CDR2 FYEKMQ (reference sequence). The ends were cut back, 3 bases at V and 1 base at J, with 15 bases in the middle. The CDR3 has 17 residues. The DNA for the CDR3 is TGTGCCAGCAGCTTCACGACAGCTCGGATGAACACCGGGGAGCTGTTTTTT. Translating gives CASSFTTARMNTGELFF.

The genes are TRBV19 and TRBJ2-2, with a weak D call TRBD1 (5 bases). This CDR3 comprises 13 residues. V was trimmed by 3 bases and J by 6 bases, leaving 8 bases between them. Germline values: CDR1 LNHDA, CDR2 SQIVND (reference sequence). The CDR3 is CASSIRQPGELFF. As DNA, the CDR3 is TGTGCCAGTAGTATCCGACAGCCCGGGGAGCTGTTTTTT.

The rearrangement uses TRBV7-2 and TRBJ2-3; 7 positions agree with TRBD2. Germline trimming cut 4 bases from V and 6 bases from J; bases unmatched to any gene: 13. CDR3 size: 16 residues. Per germline, CDR1 SGHTA and CDR2 FQGNSA. This chain's CDR3 is CASSSHGGRGGDTQYF. The CDR3 region has the DNA TGTGCCAGCAGCTCCCACGGGGGTCGGGGAGGGGATACGCAGTATTTT.

This rearrangement joins TRBV5-1 to TRBJ2-3; TRBD2 matches at 9 bases. CDR1 is SGHRS and CDR2 is YFSETQ in the germline V gene. The CDR3 is made up of 15 amino acids. With V trimmed by 0 bases and J by 3 bases, 2 bases remained unmatched. This CDR3 is CASSLDSGRTDTQYF. CDR3 DNA sequence: TGCGCCAGCAGCTTGGATAGCGGGAGAACAGATACGCAGTATTTT.

The V call is TRBV28, the J call TRBJ1-5; D is unresolved. The V end was cut by 0 bases, the J end by 0 bases, with 3 bases between. The length of the CDR3 is 14 residues. CDR1 is MDHEN and CDR2 is SYDVKM in the germline V gene. The DNA for the CDR3 is TGTGCCAGCAGTTTATGGAGTAGCAATCAGCCCCAGCATTTT. Encoded protein: CASSLWSSNQPQHF.

The chain employs TRBV5-1 and TRBJ2-5, with TRBD2 as a possible D gene (5 bases). The CDR3 runs to 13 residues. Trimming shortened V by 0 bases and J by 4 bases, and 7 bases separated the two germline ends. Per germline, CDR1 SGHRS and CDR2 YFSETQ. The CDR3 region is CASSLVLGETQYF. The CDR3 DNA reads TGCGCCAGCAGCTTGGTACTAGGAGAGACCCAGTACTTC.